These 17 T cell receptor beta chains came from one sample sequenced in a study of T cell responses to AZD1222 COVID-19 vaccine. Sequenced by immunoSEQ multiplex PCR; TCRdb stores in-frame clones only, minus some. The table records tens of thousands of clones, around 90% of them present only once. The material was peripheral blood, obtained on day 0 of AZD1222 vaccination. These receptors were collected from an adult in good health.

The sample holds one count of this clone. J is TRBJ2-3 and V is TRBV7-2, with TRBD1 matching over 7 bases. Germline V gives CDR1 SGHTA, CDR2 FQGNSA. The CDR3 is 15 residues long. V trimming: 5 bases; J trimming: 2 bases; junction bases outside the gene matches: 7. The CDR3 loop reads CASSPRGQNTDTQYF. In DNA, the CDR3 is TGTGCCAGCAGCCCCCGGGGACAGAACACAGATACGCAGTATTTT.

The V and J genes are TRBV30 and TRBJ2-5, with 8 bases fitting TRBD2. Germline CDR1 and CDR2: GTSNPN and SVGIG (reference sequence). The CDR3 loop spans 15 amino acids. After removal of 0 bases from V and 4 bases from J, the junction contained 7 bases not matched to a gene. CDR3 nucleotides: TGTGCCTGGAGTGTATTCACGACTAGCGTAGAGACCCAGTACTTC. Its protein is CAWSVFTTSVETQYF.

This chain joins TRBV12-3 or TRBV12-4 and TRBJ2-5; weak D call: TRBD1 (6 bases). The CDR3 contains 13 residues. Deletions cut 6 bases from V and 3 bases from J, with 11 bases between. CDR3 nucleotides: TGTGCCAGCAGCGCACAGGGAGAAGAGACCCAGTACTTC. Translated, it gives CASSAQGEETQYF.

The rearrangement joins TRBV24-1 to TRBJ2-1; TRBD2 agrees at 10 bases. The V gene end was trimmed by 4 bases and the J gene end by 5 bases; junction bases not matched to a gene: 16. CDR3 length: 19 residues. Looked up from germline, CDR1 is KGHDR and CDR2 is SFDVKD. CDR3 protein: CATSEKTPGLATRNNEQFF. Written as DNA, the CDR3 is TGTGCCACCAGTGAAAAGACTCCGGGACTAGCGACAAGAAACAATGAGCAGTTCTTC.

The gene calls are TRBV5-4 and TRBJ1-4, with D perhaps matching TRBD1 (6 bases). This CDR3 spans 15 amino acids. V was clipped by 1 base and J by 8 bases, with 15 bases between them. CDR1 SGHNT and CDR2 YYREEE come from the germline V gene (reference sequence). CDR3 nucleotides: TGTGCCAGCAGCTTGCGTGGGGGGGCTTACGAAAAACTGTTTTTT. It translates to CASSLRGGAYEKLFF.

The chain uses TRBV9 and TRBJ2-5; TRBD2 agrees at 7 bases. The V and J ends lost 0 bases and 2 bases, in that order; junction bases with no gene match: 4. This CDR3 region has 15 residues. Germline V CDR1 and CDR2: SGDLS, YYNGEE. DNA for the CDR3: TGTGCCAGCAGCGTAGAATCTAGCGGTCAAGAGACCCAGTACTTC. Translating it yields CASSVESSGQETQYF.

The chain recombines TRBV24-1 with TRBJ2-1; no clear D. With 5 bases removed from V and 6 bases from J, the gap between germline ends came to 13 bases. The CDR3 totals 14 residues. Per germline, CDR1 KGHDR and CDR2 SFDVKD. The CDR3 sequence is CATSGAGRVNEQFF. The DNA of the CDR3 is TGTGCCACCAGTGGAGCAGGACGGGTCAATGAGCAGTTCTTC.

V and J are TRBV5-4 and TRBJ2-1; tentatively, D is TRBD2 (5 bases). V lost 0 bases and J 7 bases, leaving 8 bases between the germline ends. The CDR3 is made up of 13 amino acids. Per the germline V gene, CDR1 is SGHNT and CDR2 is YYREEE (reference sequence). CDR3 amino acids: CASSLGTQNEQFF. The CDR3 coding sequence is TGTGCCAGCAGCTTGGGGACTCAAAATGAGCAGTTCTTC. Full variable domain (remainder filled in from reference TRBV5-4 and TRBJ2-1): ETGVTQSPTHLIKTRGQQVTLRCSSQSGHNTVSWYQQALGQGPQFIFQYYREEENGRGNFPPRFSGLQFPNYSSELNVNALELDDSALYLCASSLGTQNEQFFGPGTRLTVL.

The V and J genes are TRBV23-1 and TRBJ2-5; D remains ambiguous. TRBV23-1 is an ORF, and what it does is uncertain. The V gene lost 3 bases and the J gene lost 2 bases, with 10 bases spanning the gap. CDR3 size: 14 residues. CDR3 residues: CASSQDRPQETQYF. DNA of the CDR3: TGCGCCAGCAGTCAGGATAGACCGCAAGAGACCCAGTACTTC.

The J gene is TRBJ2-1, the V gene TRBV18, with 8 positions matching TRBD2. The CDR3 has 13 residues. Germline V CDR1 and CDR2: KGHSH, LQKENI. After removal of 6 bases from V and 8 bases from J, the junction contained 6 bases not matched to a gene. The CDR3 nucleotides read TGTGCCAGCTCCCCGGGAGGGGCCGATGAGCAGTTCTTC. As protein: CASSPGGADEQFF.

V is TRBV7-2 and J is TRBJ2-7, with 11 bases that match TRBD2. This CDR3 has 15 amino acids. The trim removed 3 bases at V and 6 bases at J, leaving 7 bases unmatched. The V gene's germline CDR1 is SGHTA and CDR2 FQGNSA. The CDR3 DNA sequence: TGTGCCAGCAGCTTTGTAGCGGGAGGGCCTGGCGAGCAGTACTTC. It specifies CASSFVAGGPGEQYF.

The chain has TRBV27 and TRBJ2-3; D call uncertain. Trimming left V 5 bases short and J 6 bases short, with 21 bases between. Germline assignment: CDR1 MNHEY and CDR2 SMNVEV (reference sequence). CDR3 length equals 16 residues. The DNA for the CDR3 is TGTGCCAGCAGTCGACGCGGTGTTGGGTCCGGCGATACGCAGTATTTT. It codes for CASSRRGVGSGDTQYF.

The V call is TRBV19, the J call TRBJ2-5, with 10 bases fitting TRBD1. The length of the CDR3 is 15 residues. Germline V lookup: CDR1 LNHDA, CDR2 SQIVND (reference sequence). V shed 5 bases, J shed 2 bases, and the junction held 5 bases outside the gene matches. The CDR3 sequence: CASSPTGGGQETQYF. In DNA form, the CDR3 reads TGTGCCAGTAGTCCGACAGGGGGCGGACAAGAGACCCAGTACTTC.

V and J are TRBV4-1 and TRBJ2-3; 7 bases align to TRBD1. V trimming: 3 bases; J trimming: 8 bases; junction bases outside the gene matches: 5. Germline lookup yields CDR1 MGHRA and CDR2 YSYEKL. The CDR3 length is 13 residues. CDR3 sequence reads: CASSQVTGATQYF. CDR3 bases: TGCGCCAGCAGCCAGGTAACAGGGGCTACGCAGTATTTT.

This clone was detected only once. V and J are TRBV28 and TRBJ1-2; 9 bases fit TRBD1. The V and J ends lost 6 bases and 4 bases, in that order; junction bases with no gene match: 9. The CDR3 is made up of 15 amino acids. CDR1 is MDHEN and CDR2 is SYDVKM in the germline V gene. In DNA, the CDR3 is TGTGCCAGCAGAGAGAACAGGGGGCACGGCTATGGCTACACCTTC. Translated: CASRENRGHGYGYTF.

V and J are TRBV7-6 and TRBJ2-3, with 10 bases lining up with TRBD2. The J segment lost 4 bases and the V segment lost 5 bases, leaving 6 bases of the junction unmatched. This CDR3 has 15 amino acids. Looked up from germline, CDR1 is SGHVS and CDR2 is FNYEAQ. CDR3 in amino acids: CASSPSGRAPDTQYF. The DNA for the CDR3 is TGTGCCAGCAGCCCAAGCGGGAGGGCCCCAGATACGCAGTATTTT.

This chain uses TRBV7-9 with TRBJ1-1; no definite D call. V dropped 5 bases and J dropped 8 bases, with 15 bases sitting between them. The CDR3 has 13 amino acids. From germline, CDR1 is SEHNR and CDR2 FQNEAQ (reference sequence). Here the CDR3 reads CASSPRIPTEAFF. The DNA of the CDR3 is TGTGCCAGCAGCCCCCGGATCCCGACGGAAGCTTTCTTT.